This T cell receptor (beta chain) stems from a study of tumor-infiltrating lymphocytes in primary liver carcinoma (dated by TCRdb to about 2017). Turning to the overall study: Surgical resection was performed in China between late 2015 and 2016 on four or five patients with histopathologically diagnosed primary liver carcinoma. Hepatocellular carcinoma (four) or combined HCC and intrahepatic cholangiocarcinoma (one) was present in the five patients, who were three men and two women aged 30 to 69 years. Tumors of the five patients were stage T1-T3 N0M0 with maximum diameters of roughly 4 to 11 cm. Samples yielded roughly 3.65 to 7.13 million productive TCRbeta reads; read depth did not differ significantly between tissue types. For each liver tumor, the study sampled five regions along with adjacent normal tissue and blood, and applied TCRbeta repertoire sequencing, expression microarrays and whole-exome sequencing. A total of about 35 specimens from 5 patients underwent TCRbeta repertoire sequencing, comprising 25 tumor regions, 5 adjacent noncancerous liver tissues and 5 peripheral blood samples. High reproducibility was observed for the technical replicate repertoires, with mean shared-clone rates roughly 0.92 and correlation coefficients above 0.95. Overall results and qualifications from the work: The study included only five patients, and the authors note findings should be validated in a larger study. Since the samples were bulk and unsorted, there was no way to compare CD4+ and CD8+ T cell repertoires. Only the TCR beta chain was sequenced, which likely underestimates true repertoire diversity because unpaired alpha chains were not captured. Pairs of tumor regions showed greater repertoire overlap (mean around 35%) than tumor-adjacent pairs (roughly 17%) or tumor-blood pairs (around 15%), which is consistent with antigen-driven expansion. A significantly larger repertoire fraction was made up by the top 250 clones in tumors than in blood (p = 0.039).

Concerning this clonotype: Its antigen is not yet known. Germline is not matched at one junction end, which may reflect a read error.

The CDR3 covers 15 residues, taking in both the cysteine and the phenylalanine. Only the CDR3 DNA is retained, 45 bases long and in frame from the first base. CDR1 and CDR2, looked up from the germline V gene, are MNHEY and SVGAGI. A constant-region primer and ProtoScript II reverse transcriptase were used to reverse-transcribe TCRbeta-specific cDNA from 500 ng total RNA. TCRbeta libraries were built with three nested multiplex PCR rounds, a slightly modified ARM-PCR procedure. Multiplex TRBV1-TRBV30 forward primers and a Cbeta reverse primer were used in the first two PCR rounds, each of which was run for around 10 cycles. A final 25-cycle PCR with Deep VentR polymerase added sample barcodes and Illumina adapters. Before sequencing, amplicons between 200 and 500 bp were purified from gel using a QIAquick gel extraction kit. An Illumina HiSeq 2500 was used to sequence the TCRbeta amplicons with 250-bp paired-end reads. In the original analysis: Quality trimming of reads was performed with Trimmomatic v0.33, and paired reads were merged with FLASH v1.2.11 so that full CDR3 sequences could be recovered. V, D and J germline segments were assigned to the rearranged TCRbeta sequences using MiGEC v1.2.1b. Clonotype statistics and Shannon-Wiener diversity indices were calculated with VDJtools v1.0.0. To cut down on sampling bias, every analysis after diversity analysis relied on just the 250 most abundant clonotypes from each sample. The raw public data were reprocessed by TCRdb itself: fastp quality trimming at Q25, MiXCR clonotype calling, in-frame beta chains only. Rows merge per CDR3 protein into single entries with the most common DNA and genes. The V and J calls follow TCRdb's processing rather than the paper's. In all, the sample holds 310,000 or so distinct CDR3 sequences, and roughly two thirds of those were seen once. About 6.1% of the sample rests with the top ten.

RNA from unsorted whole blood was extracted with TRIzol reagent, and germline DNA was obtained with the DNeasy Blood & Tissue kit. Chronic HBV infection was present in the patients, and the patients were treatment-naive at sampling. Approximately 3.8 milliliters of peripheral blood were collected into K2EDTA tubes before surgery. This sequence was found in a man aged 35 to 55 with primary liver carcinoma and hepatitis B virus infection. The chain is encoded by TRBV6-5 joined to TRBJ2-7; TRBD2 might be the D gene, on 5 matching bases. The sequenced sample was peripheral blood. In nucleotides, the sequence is TGTGCTAGCAGCGCGGAAGGTGTGGGAGTTCACGAGCAGTACTTC. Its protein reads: CASSAEGVGVHEQYF.